This entry is about one TCR beta chain. Its antigen is currently unknown. Each population that was sorted was more than 98% pure. The data belong to a study of beta chain features in type 1 diabetes. Broader study findings: HLA influence on TCRB rearrangement stayed unresolved here. More deletions and fewer insertions at VDJ junctions were seen in type 1 diabetes patients.

Expressed TCRB transcripts were sequenced because the entire RNA isolate underwent reverse transcription. Produced via immunoSEQ multiplex PCR; TCRdb's table is partial and in-frame only. The sample comprises about half a million clones, around 28% of which are singletons, and 0.06% to 0.07% rests with the top ten. CDR3 length: 17 residues. Germline loops: CDR1 GTSNPN, CDR2 SVGIG (reference sequence). V trimming: 3 bases; J trimming: 2 bases; junction bases outside the gene matches: 11. The receptor comes from a man younger than 30 in good health. The chain uses TRBV30 and TRBJ2-7; 12 bases match TRBD2. Sequenced material: naive CD4+ T cells from blood. The CDR3 spells CAWRSVGLAGGTYEQYF. Written as DNA, the CDR3 is TGTGCCTGGAGGAGCGTAGGGCTAGCGGGAGGGACCTACGAGCAGTACTTC.